The present T cell receptor beta chain was sequenced within a study of T cell responses to AZD1222 COVID-19 vaccine. Findings of the study overall: Along spike, vaccine-associated CD4 TCRs were found throughout, with dominance at 160-218 and 743-854. Females made up more of the donors, who were largely white British, and clonal diversity may have come out too low.

Some clones are missing from TCRdb's copy, which holds only in-frame ones; the method was immunoSEQ multiplex PCR. Among fewer than 110,000 clones listed, around 90% were seen once. Trimming removed 4 bases at V and 0 bases at J, with 19 bases between. The length of the CDR3 is 17 residues. CDR1 and CDR2 from the germline V gene are GTSNPN and SVGIG (reference sequence). For this clone: Its antigen is not known.

This receptor was identified in an adult in good health. Sequencing used peripheral blood, obtained on day 0 of AZD1222 vaccination. This chain joins TRBV30 and TRBJ1-3; the D gene is possibly TRBD1 (5 bases). Written as DNA, the CDR3 is TGTGCCTGGAACCTGGGAGGGACGGTGGCCTCTGGAAACACCATATATTTT. As protein: CAWNLGGTVASGNTIYF.